Shown below are 5 T cell receptor beta chains from a single sample sequenced in a study of identical twins (dated by TCRdb to the mid-2010s). The library came from 5' RACE. These reads were obtained on an Illumina HiSeq 2000. The public reads were reprocessed in TCRdb via fastp at Q25 and MiXCR, keeping in-frame beta chains. Duplicate CDR3 protein sequences are folded into a single record with the most common DNA and genes. Recorded for this sample are roughly 690,000 distinct CDR3 sequences; 20% to 25% of them occurred a single time. The top ten hold 4.3% of the sample. The sample was also reused in another study, on T cells expressing NK-cell markers.

Sequencing used PBMCs. The receptors stem from a woman between 18 and 30 years old in good health.

This clonotype was seen more than once but under ten times. The chain links TRBV6-1 to TRBJ2-2; 14 bases line up with TRBD2. Germline assignment: CDR1 MNHNS and CDR2 SASEGT. CDR3 size: 16 residues. CDR3 sequence reads: CVVGLAGDANTGELFF. The CDR3 nucleotides are TGTGTGGTGGGACTAGCGGGAGACGCGAACACCGGGGAGCTGTTTTTT.

The chain combines TRBV20-1 with TRBJ1-5; no firm D call. The germline CDR1 and CDR2 sequences are DFQATT and SNEGSKA (reference sequence). This CDR3 is 13 amino acids long. Deletions cut 3 bases from V and 3 bases from J, with 9 bases between. The DNA of the CDR3 is TGCAGTGCTAGCGATGGCACCAATCAGCCCCAGCATTTT. Encoded protein: CSASDGTNQPQHF.

A few counts support this clonotype. The V gene is TRBV14, the J gene TRBJ2-5, with D hard to call. V shed 0 bases and J shed 4 bases, with 12 bases lying between them. This CDR3 has 15 residues. Germline lookup yields CDR1 SGHDN and CDR2 FVKESK. The CDR3 loop is CASSQDWSSGETQYF. CDR3 nucleotides: TGTGCCAGCAGCCAAGATTGGAGTTCGGGAGAGACCCAGTACTTC. The whole variable domain, remainder taken from reference TRBV14 and TRBJ2-5, is EAGVTQFPSHSVIEKGQTVTLRCDPISGHDNLYWYRRVMGKEIKFLLHFVKESKQDESGMPNNRFLAERTGGTYSTLKVQPAELEDSGVYFCASSQDWSSGETQYFGPGTRLLVL.

This clonotype has a handful of counts. The chain's CDR3 is CASSQGGAKDTQYF. The CDR3, as DNA: TGCGCCAGCAGCCAAGGGGGGGCAAAAGATACGCAGTATTTT. The chain is built from TRBV4-1 and TRBJ2-3; D may correspond to TRBD1 or TRBD2 (6 bases each). Germline V lookup: CDR1 MGHRA, CDR2 YSYEKL. The CDR3 spans 14 residues. V lost 1 base to trimming and J lost 5 bases, with 10 bases between them.

The rearrangement links TRBV2 to TRBJ2-3, with D tentatively TRBD2 (7 bases). The CDR3 is 15 residues long. Per the germline V gene, CDR1 is SNHLY and CDR2 is FYNNEI. The germline V and J ends were trimmed by 4 bases and 2 bases, with 13 bases remaining between them. This chain's CDR3 is CASSGRGADTDTQYF. Here the CDR3 DNA reads TGTGCCAGCAGTGGTCGGGGGGCAGACACAGATACGCAGTATTTT. Full variable domain (missing parts from reference TRBV2 and TRBJ2-3): EPEVTQTPSHQVTQMGQEVILRCVPISNHLYFYWYRQILGQKVEFLVSFYNNEISEKSEIFDDQFSVERPDGSNFTLKIRSTKLEDSAMYFCASSGRGADTDTQYFGPGTRLTVL.